The following is a T cell receptor (beta chain) sequence with its context. The CDR3 is 18 residues long. Germline V gene lookup returns CDR1 MNHEY and CDR2 SMNVEV (reference sequence). Trimming removed 6 bases from V and 1 base from J; junction bases left unmatched: 16. This sample was taken from a study of blood T cell repertoires in COVID-19. Profiling relied on immunoSEQ multiplex PCR, and the TCRdb table lists in-frame clones only, not all of them. This repertoire shows about 50,000 clones, about 88% found once; its top ten account for under 6%. The J gene is TRBJ2-3, the V gene TRBV27; the match to TRBD1 covers 7 bases. This TCR came from a man aged 35 to 55 with active COVID-19. The sample comprised peripheral blood. CDR3 sequence reads: CASRLIQGRIFGTDTQYF. The CDR3, as DNA: TGTGCCAGCAGGTTGATACAGGGGCGAATTTTTGGCACAGATACGCAGTATTTT.